The source of this TCR beta chain is a study of brain T cells in children with intractable seizures. Described time point: blood from clinic visit 5 months post-surgery; TSC patient then seizure free. Using immunoSEQ multiplex PCR, the repertoire was profiled, and TCRdb retains in-frame clones only, with some absent. The sample contains about 340,000 clones, over 90% of which appear only once. Trimming cost V 5 bases and J 3 bases, with 19 bases left between them. Germline V gene data show CDR1 as LNHDA and CDR2 as SQIVND (reference sequence). CDR3 length: 16 amino acids. The source material was peripheral blood, sampled 4 to 6 months after surgery. The chain combines TRBV19 with TRBJ1-1; D is unresolved. The TCR originated in a boy in the first two years of life with tuberous sclerosis and intractable seizures. Written as DNA, the CDR3 is TGTGCCAGTAGTCCCCATCGGCTCCCTAGGGACACTGAAGCTTTCTTT. Translated: CASSPHRLPRDTEAFF.